This TCR beta chain was obtained from a study of blood T cells in healthy people across ages. Study-level points and caveats: Across the age range, TCR beta diversity per million T cells fell in a roughly linear way.

This CDR3 spans 14 amino acids. The germline V gene encodes CDR1 SGHRS and CDR2 YFSETQ. V was clipped by 4 bases and J by 1 base, with 12 bases between them. Using a J-beta primer mix together with a sample-barcoded 5' primer, a second PCR was run for roughly 6 to 11 cycles. Using its own MiXCR run on the 5' RACE reads, TCRdb lists one record per CDR3 protein. The data show 550,000 to 800,000 distinct CDR3 sequences, 32% seen once. This clonotype has a handful of counts. What it binds is not known. The sequence was collected from a woman aged 80 or over in good health. The gene calls are TRBV5-1 and TRBJ2-7; D might be TRBD2 (6 bases). The sequenced sample consisted of blood. Written as DNA, the CDR3 is TGCGCCAGCAGCCCCGGGGGATTTTCCTACGAGCAGTACTTC. Translated: CASSPGGFSYEQYF.